These 6 T cell receptor beta chains came from one sample sequenced in a study of blood T cell repertoires in COVID-19. The table came from immunoSEQ multiplex PCR; TCRdb's copy has only in-frame clones and leaves some out. This table has roughly 150,000 clones, 75% to 90% appearing once. The specimen was peripheral blood. Every receptor here comes from a woman aged 35 to 49 with acute or convalescent COVID-19.

The rearrangement joins TRBV7-9 to TRBJ2-3; 7 bases are shared with TRBD2. CDR3 size: 15 residues. J gave up 4 bases and V 0 bases, and 4 bases lay outside the gene matches. CDR1 and CDR2 from the germline V gene are SEHNR and FQNEAQ (reference sequence). CDR3 region: CASSLAGLGADTQYF. The CDR3 DNA follows: TGTGCCAGCAGCTTAGCAGGACTAGGGGCAGATACGCAGTATTTT.

This sequence joins TRBV14 and TRBJ2-1; 8 bases map to TRBD2. The V gene's germline CDR1 is SGHDN and CDR2 FVKESK. Trimming cost V 0 bases and J 7 bases; bases outside gene matches: 2. The CDR3 consists of 14 residues. The CDR3 coding sequence is TGTGCCAGCAGCCAAGATAGACTAGCGAATGAGCAGTTCTTC. Its translation is CASSQDRLANEQFF.

This chain connects TRBV6-5 to TRBJ1-4, with 7 bases lining up with TRBD1. V was clipped by 6 bases and J by 0 bases; unmatched bases: 1. CDR1 is MNHEY, CDR2 SVGAGI, per germline. This CDR3 contains 14 residues. In DNA form, the CDR3 reads TGTGCCAGCAGGAGGGGGCCAACTAATGAAAAACTGTTTTTT. The encoded protein is CASRRGPTNEKLFF.

V usage is TRBV4-1 and J usage is TRBJ1-6, with 8 positions matching TRBD1. J gave up 7 bases and V 1 base, and 9 bases lay outside the gene matches. This CDR3 is 17 amino acids long. CDR1 MGHRA and CDR2 YSYEKL come from the germline V gene. The CDR3 spells CASSQGPGQVMNSPLHF. The CDR3 coding sequence is TGCGCCAGCAGCCAAGGTCCGGGACAGGTGATGAATTCACCCCTCCACTTT.

The sample holds a few counts of this clone. The chain couples TRBV10-1 to TRBJ2-3; 11 bases agree with TRBD2. J lost 1 base, V lost 7 bases, and 10 bases had no gene match. The CDR3 consists of 17 residues. Germline CDR1 is WNHNN and CDR2 is SYGVQD (reference sequence). The CDR3 nucleotides read TGCGCCAGCAATCTAGCGGGAGGTGAGGGGGGCACAGATACGCAGTATTTT. It specifies CASNLAGGEGGTDTQYF.

The CDR3 here is CATSGTSGGAGEQFF. CDR3 bases: TGTGCCACCAGCGGGACTAGCGGGGGGGCCGGTGAGCAGTTCTTC. The chain has TRBV24-1 and TRBJ2-1, with 16 bases that match TRBD2. The CDR3 is 15 residues long. The germline V gene has CDR1 KGHDR and CDR2 SFDVKD. With V trimmed by 7 bases and J by 9 bases, 5 bases remained unmatched.